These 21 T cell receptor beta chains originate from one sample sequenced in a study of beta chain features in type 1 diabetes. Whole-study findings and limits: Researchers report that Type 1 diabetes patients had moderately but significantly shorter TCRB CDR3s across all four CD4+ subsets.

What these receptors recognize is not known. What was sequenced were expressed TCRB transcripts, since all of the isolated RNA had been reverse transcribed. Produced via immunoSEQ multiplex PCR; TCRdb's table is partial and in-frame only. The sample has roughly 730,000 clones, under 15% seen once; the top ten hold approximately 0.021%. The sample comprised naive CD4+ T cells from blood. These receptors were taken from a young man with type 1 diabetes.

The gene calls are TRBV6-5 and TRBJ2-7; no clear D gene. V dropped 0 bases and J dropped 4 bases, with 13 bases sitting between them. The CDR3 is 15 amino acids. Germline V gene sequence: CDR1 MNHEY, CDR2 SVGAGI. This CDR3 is CASSYSGHLGYEQYF. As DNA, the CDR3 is TGTGCCAGCAGTTACTCAGGGCACTTGGGATACGAGCAGTACTTC.

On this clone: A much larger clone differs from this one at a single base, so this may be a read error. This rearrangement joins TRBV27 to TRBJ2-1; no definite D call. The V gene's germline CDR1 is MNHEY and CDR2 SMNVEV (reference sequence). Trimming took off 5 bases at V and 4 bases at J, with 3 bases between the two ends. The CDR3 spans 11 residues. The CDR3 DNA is TGTGCCAGCAGTGGGTACAATGAGCAGTTCTTC. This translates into CASSGYNEQFF.

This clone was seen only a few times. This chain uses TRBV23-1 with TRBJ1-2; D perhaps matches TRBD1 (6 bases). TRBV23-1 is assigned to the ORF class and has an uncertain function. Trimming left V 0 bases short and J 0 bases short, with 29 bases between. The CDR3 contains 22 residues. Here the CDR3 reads CASSQSPPPSGTRDPTNYGYTF. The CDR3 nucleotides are TGCGCCAGCAGTCAATCCCCCCCGCCCTCCGGGACACGAGACCCCACTAACTATGGCTACACCTTC.

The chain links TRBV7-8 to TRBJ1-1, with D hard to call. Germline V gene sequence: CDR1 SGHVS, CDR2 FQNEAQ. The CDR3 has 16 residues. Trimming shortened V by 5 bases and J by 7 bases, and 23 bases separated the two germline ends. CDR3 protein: CASSPTPLVRQDEAFF. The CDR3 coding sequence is TGTGCCAGCAGCCCGACCCCCTTGGTGAGGCAAGATGAAGCTTTCTTT.

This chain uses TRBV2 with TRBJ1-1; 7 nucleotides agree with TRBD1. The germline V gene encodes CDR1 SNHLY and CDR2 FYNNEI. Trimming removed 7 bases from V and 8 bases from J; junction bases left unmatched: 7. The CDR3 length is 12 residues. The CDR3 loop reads CASMWEGAEAFF. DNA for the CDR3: TGTGCCAGCATGTGGGAGGGGGCGGAAGCTTTCTTT.

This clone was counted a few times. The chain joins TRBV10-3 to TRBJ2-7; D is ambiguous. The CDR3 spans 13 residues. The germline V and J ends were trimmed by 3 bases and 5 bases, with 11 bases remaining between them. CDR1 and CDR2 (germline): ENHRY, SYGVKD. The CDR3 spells CAISDAMGHEQYF. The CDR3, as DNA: TGTGCCATCAGTGATGCCATGGGCCACGAGCAGTACTTC.

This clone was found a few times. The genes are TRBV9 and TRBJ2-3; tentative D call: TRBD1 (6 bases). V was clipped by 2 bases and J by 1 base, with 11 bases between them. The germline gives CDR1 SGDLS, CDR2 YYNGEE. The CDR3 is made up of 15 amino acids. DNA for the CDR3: TGTGCCAGCAGCGTTAAGGGACACCGCACAGATACGCAGTATTTT. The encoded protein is CASSVKGHRTDTQYF.

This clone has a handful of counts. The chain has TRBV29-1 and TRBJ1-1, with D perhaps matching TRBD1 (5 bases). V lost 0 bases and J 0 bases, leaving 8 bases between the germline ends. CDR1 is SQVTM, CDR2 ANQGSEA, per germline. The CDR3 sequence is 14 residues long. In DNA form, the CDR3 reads TGCAGCGTTGAAGATCGGGGGGTGAACACTGAAGCTTTCTTT. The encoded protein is CSVEDRGVNTEAFF.

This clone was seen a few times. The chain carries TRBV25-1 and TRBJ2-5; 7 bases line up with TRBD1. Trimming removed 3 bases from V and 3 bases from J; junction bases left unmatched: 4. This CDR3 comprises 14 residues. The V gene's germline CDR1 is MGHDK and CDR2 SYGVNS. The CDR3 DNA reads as TGTGCCAGCAGTGAGGGACAGCCTGAAGAGACCCAGTACTTC. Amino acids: CASSEGQPEETQYF.

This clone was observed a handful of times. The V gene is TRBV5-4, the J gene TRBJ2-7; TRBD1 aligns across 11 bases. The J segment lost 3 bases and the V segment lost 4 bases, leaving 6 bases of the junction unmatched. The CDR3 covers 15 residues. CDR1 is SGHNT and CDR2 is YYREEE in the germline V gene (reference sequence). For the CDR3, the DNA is TGTGCCAGCAGCCTCGGGACAGGGGGATTCTACGAGCAGTACTTC. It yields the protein CASSLGTGGFYEQYF.

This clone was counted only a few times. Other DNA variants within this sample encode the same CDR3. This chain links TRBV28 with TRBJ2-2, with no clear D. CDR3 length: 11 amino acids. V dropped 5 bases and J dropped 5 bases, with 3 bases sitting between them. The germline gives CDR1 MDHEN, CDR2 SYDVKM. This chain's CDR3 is CASSGTGELFF. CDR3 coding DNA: TGTGCCAGCAGTGGAACCGGGGAGCTGTTTTTT.

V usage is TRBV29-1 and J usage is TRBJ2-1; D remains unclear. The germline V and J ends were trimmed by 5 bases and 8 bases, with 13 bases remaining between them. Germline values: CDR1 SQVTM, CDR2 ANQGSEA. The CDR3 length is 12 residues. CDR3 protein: CSVQIPRDEQFF. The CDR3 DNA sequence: TGCAGCGTTCAAATTCCTCGTGATGAGCAGTTCTTC.

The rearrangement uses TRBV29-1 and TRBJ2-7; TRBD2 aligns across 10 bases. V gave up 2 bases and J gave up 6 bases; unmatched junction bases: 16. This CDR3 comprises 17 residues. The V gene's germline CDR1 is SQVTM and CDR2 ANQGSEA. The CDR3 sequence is CSVELGLAGASLAEQYF. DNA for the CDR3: TGCAGCGTTGAACTTGGGCTAGCGGGGGCCTCGTTAGCCGAGCAGTACTTC.

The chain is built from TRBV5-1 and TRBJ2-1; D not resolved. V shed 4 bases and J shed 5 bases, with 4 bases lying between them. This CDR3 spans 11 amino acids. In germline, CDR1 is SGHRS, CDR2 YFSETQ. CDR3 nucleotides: TGCGCCAGCAGCCCCAACAATGAGCAGTTCTTC. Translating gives CASSPNNEQFF.

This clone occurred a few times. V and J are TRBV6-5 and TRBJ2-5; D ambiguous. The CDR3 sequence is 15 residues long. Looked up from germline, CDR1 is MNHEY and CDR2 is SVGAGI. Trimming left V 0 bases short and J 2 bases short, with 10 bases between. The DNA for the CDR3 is TGTGCCAGCAGTTACTCGTTGGGATGGCAAGAGACCCAGTACTTC. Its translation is CASSYSLGWQETQYF.

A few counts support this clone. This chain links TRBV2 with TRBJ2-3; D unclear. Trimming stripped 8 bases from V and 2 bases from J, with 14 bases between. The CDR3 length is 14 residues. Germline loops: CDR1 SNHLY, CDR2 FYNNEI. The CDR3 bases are TGTGCCAGCGGTCCCGTTTTGTCCACAGATACGCAGTATTTT. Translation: CASGPVLSTDTQYF.

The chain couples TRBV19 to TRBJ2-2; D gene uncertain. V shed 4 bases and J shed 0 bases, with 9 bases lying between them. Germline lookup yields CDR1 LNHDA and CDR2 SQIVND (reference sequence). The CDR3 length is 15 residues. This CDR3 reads CASSTTATNTGELFF. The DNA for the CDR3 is TGTGCCAGTAGTACGACTGCTACGAACACCGGGGAGCTGTTTTTT.

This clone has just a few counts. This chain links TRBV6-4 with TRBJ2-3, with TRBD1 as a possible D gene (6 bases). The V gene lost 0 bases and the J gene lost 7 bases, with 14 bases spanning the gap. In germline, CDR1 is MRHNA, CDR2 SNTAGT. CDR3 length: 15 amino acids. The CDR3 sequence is CASSDSGRGVYTQYF. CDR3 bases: TGTGCCAGCAGTGACTCGGGCAGGGGTGTTTATACGCAGTATTTT.

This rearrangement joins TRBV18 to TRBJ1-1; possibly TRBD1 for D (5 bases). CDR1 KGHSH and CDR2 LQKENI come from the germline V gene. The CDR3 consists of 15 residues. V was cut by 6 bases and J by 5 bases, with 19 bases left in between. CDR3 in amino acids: CASSLKVAGSTEAFF. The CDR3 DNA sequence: TGTGCCAGCTCCCTAAAGGTAGCAGGGAGTACTGAAGCTTTCTTT.

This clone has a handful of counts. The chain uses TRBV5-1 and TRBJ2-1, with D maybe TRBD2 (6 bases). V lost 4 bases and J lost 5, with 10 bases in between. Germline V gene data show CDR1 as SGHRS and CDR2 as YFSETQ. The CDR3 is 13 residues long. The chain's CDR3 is CASSPGTHNEQFF. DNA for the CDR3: TGCGCCAGCAGCCCCGGGACTCACAATGAGCAGTTCTTC.

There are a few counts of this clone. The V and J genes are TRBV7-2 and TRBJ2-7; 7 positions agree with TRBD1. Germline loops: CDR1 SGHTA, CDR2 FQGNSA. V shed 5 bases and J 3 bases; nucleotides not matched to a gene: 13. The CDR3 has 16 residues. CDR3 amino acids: CASSTRQGKNRYEQYF. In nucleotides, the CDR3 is TGTGCCAGCAGCACCAGACAGGGAAAGAACCGCTACGAGCAGTACTTC.